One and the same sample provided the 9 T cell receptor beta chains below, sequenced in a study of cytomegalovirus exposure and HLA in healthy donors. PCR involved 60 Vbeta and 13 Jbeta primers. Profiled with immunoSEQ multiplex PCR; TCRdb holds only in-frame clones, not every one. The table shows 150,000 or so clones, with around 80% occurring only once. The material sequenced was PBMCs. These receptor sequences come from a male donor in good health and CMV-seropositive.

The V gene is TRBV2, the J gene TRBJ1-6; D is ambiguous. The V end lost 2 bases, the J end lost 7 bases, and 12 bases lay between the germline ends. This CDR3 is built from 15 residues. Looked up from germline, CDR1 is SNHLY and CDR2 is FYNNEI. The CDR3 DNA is TGTGCCAGCAGTGAACTTAATGCACGGAATTCACCCCTCCACTTT. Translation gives CASSELNARNSPLHF. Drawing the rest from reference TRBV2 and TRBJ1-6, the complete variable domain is EPEVTQTPSHQVTQMGQEVILRCVPISNHLYFYWYRQILGQKVEFLVSFYNNEISEKSEIFDDQFSVERPDGSNFTLKIRSTKLEDSAMYFCASSELNARNSPLHFGNGTRLTVT.

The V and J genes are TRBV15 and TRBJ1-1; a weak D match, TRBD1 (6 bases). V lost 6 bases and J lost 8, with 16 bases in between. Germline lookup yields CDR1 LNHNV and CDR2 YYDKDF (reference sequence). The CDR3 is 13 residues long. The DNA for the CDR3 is TGTGCCACCAGAGGGACAAGAACCCTCGAAGCTTTCTTT. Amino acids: CATRGTRTLEAFF.

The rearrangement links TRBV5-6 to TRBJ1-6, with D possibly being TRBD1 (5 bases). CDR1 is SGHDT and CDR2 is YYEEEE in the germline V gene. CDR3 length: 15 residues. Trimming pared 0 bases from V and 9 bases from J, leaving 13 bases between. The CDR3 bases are TGTGCCAGCAGCTTGGCCGGGGGATGGAGTTCACCCCTCCACTTT. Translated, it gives CASSLAGGWSSPLHF.

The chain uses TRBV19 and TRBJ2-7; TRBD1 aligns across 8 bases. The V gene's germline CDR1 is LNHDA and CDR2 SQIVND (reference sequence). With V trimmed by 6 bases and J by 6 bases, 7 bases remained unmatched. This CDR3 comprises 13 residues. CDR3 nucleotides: TGTGCCAGTAGGACGGACAGGGCCGGCGAGCAGTACTTC. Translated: CASRTDRAGEQYF. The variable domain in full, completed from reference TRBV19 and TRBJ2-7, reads DGGITQSPKYLFRKEGQNVTLSCEQNLNHDAMYWYRQDPGQGLRLIYYSQIVNDFQKGDIAEGYSVSREKKESFPLTVTSAQKNPTAFYLCASRTDRAGEQYFGPGTRLTVT.

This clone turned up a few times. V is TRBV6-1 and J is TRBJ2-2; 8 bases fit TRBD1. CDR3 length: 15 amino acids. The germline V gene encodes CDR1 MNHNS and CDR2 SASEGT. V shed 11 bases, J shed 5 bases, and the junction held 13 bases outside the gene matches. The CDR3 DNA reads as TGTGCCGTTTCGAGCGGACAGGGACGAACCGGGGAGCTGTTTTTT. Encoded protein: CAVSSGQGRTGELFF.

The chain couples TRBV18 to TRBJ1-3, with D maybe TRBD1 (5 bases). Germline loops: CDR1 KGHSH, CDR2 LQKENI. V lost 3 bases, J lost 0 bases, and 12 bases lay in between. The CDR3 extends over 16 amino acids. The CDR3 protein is CASSPLDRASGNTIYF. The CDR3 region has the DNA TGTGCCAGCTCACCGTTAGACAGAGCCTCTGGAAACACCATATATTTT.

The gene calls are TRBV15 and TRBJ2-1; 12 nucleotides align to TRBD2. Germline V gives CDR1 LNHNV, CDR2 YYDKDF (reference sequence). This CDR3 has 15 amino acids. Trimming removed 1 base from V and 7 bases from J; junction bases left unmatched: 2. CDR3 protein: CATSRGLAGANEQFF. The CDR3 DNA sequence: TGTGCCACCAGCAGAGGACTAGCGGGAGCTAATGAGCAGTTCTTC.

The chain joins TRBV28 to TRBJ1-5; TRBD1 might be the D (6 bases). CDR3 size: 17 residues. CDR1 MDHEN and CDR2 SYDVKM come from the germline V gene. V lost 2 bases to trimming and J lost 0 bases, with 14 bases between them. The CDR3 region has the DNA TGTGCCAGCAGTTTAGTTGAGACAGGCGTTAGCAATCAGCCCCAGCATTTT. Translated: CASSLVETGVSNQPQHF.

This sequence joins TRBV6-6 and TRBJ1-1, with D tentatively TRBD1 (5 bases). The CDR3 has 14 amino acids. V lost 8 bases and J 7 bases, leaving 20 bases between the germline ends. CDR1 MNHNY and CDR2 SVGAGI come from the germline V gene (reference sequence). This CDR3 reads CASAGLADPHEAFF. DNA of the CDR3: TGTGCCAGCGCGGGGCTGGCAGACCCTCATGAAGCTTTCTTT.